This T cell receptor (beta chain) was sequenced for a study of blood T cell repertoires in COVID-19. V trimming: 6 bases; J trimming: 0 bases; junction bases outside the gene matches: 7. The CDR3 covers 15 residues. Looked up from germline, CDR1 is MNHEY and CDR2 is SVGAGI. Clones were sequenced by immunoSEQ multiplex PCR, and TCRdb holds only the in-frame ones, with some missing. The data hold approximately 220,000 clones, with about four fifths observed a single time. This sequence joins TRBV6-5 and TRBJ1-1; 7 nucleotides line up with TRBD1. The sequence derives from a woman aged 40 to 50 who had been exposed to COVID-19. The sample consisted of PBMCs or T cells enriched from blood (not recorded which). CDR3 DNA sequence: TGTGCCAGCAGCGACGGGACAGCCATGAACACTGAAGCTTTCTTT. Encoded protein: CASSDGTAMNTEAFF.